The clone carrying this TCR beta chain occurred many times. No antigen is known for it. This entry comes from a study of glioma-infiltrating T cells. Study conclusions and caveats: Above-expected tissue-blood divergence occurred in all gliomas, most in low-grade ones. Tissue and blood shared very few CDR3 sequences.

The iRepertoire nested amplicon-rescue multiplex PCR amplified TCR alpha and beta CDR3s from RNA. One-step reverse transcription and amplification started from around 100-400 ng of tissue mRNA or PBMC total RNA. TCRdb itself ran the multiplex PCR reads through MiXCR, one entry per CDR3 protein. This sample has approximately 93,000 distinct CDR3 sequences, with 40% found just once. CDR3 length: 18 amino acids. Deletions cut 2 bases from V and 0 bases from J, with 14 bases between. Germline CDR1 is MNHNY and CDR2 is SVGAGI (reference sequence). The receptor's source is a human donor with low-grade glioma or glioblastoma, undergoing nonglioma brain surgery, or in good health (not recorded which). The V gene is TRBV6-6, the J gene TRBJ2-6; the D gene is possibly TRBD2 (5 bases). Source material: glioma tissue, nonneoplastic brain tissue, or PBMCs (not recorded which). The CDR3 coding sequence is TGTGCCAGCAGTTACCTGGGGAGACTTGCCTCTGGGGCCAACGTCCTGACTTTC. Translating it yields CASSYLGRLASGANVLTF.